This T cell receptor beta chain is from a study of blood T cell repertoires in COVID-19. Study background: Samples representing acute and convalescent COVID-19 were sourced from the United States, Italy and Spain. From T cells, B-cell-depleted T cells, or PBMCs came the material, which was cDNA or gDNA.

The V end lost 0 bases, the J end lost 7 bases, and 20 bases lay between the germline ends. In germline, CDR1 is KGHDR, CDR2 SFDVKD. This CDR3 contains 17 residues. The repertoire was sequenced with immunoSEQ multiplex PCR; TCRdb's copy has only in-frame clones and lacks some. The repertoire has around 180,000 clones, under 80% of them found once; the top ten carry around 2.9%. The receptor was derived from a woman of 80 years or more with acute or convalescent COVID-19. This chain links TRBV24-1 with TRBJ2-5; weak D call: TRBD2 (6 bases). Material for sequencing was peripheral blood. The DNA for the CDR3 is TGTGCCACCAGTGATTTGCGATACCCGGAGGGGTATGGGACCCAGTACTTC. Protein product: CATSDLRYPEGYGTQYF.